This TCR beta chain was captured in a study of CD8+ T cells in alopecia areata. V lost 6 bases to trimming and J lost 2 bases, with 15 bases between them. The CDR3 extends over 15 amino acids. TCR sequencing used cDNA made by reverse transcription of extracted RNA. Clones were read by immunoSEQ multiplex PCR, and TCRdb kept only the in-frame ones, dropping some. Of 80,000 or so clones listed, approximately 66% are singletons. This clone was seen more than once but under ten times. Indicated treatment: oral pan-JAK inhibitor, 5-10 mg twice daily. The source was CD8+ T cells sorted from blood, collected at week 24, from a patient treated with tofacitinib. The rearrangement links TRBV23-1 to TRBJ2-3; D gene unclear. TRBV23-1 counts as an open reading frame of uncertain function. This TCR was sampled from a human donor with alopecia areata. CDR3 in amino acids: CASRITGATTDTQYF. CDR3 sequence (DNA): TGCGCCAGCAGAATTACGGGTGCTACCACAGATACGCAGTATTTT.